This TCR beta chain was sequenced in a study of identical twins. A note on this clonotype: What it binds is unknown.

Study-wide results and caveats: Excess twin sharing in beta out-of-frame sequences was weaker. An excess of low generation probability was shown by twin-shared out-of-frame alpha sequences.

TCRdb analysed the 5' RACE reads with MiXCR anew, one entry per CDR3 protein. The sample has just under 550,000 distinct CDR3 sequences; 15% are singletons. The CDR3 runs to 17 residues. V lost 0 bases and J 1 base, leaving 12 bases between the germline ends. Germline lookup yields CDR1 MGHRA and CDR2 YSYEKL. These sequences were also reported in another study, on yellow fever vaccine responses in identical twins. As reported in that work: Twins' vaccine T cell responses were reported to seem partly convergent and partly personalized.

The chain has TRBV4-1 and TRBJ2-2; maybe TRBD1 (6 bases). The sample taken for sequencing was CD4+ T cells sorted from blood. The source is a woman between 18 and 29 years old in good health. The CDR3, as DNA: TGCGCCAGCAGCCAAGAGGGGGCAGCAAAGAACACCGGGGAGCTGTTTTTT. Encoded protein: CASSQEGAAKNTGELFF.